The 15 T cell receptor beta chains given below trace back to one sample, sequenced in a study of CD8+CD57+ T cells in acquired aplastic anemia. An expansion of CD8+CD57+ cells by flow cytometry had been shown in patients chosen for sequencing. Profiling of TCR beta VDJ combinations and CDR3 sequences used genomic DNA as template. TCRdb called the reads again in MiXCR, with one record for every CDR3 protein. The sample yields about 470,000 distinct CDR3 sequences, approximately 33% seen once. Sequenced sample: sorted CD4+, CD8+, or CD8+CD57+ T cells (not recorded which) from PBMCs. Receptor source: a human donor with aplastic anemia.

The chain joins TRBV15 to TRBJ1-6, with 8 bases aligning to TRBD1. The junction had 11 bases not matched to a gene; V was cut back by 3 bases and J by 10 bases. CDR3 length: 16 amino acids. CDR1 is LNHNV, CDR2 YYDKDF, per germline (reference sequence). CDR3 nucleotide sequence: TGTGCCACCAGCAGCTTGGCGGGCAGGGGGCTGTCACCCCTCCACTTT. Translated, it gives CATSSLAGRGLSPLHF.

This clonotype was detected ten times or more. The chain is built from TRBV19 and TRBJ1-1, with D perhaps matching TRBD1 (6 bases). The CDR3 length is 13 residues. Trimming took off 10 bases at V and 3 bases at J, with 15 bases between the two ends. In germline, CDR1 is LNHDA, CDR2 SQIVND (reference sequence). The CDR3 DNA is TGTGCCACGAGGACAGTCAGGGACACTGAAGCTTTCTTT. Translating gives CATRTVRDTEAFF.

The V gene is TRBV15, the J gene TRBJ2-3, with D tentatively TRBD1 or TRBD2 (5 bases each). Trimming stripped 0 bases from V and 4 bases from J, with 8 bases between. Germline V lookup: CDR1 LNHNV, CDR2 YYDKDF (reference sequence). CDR3 length: 14 residues. DNA of the CDR3: TGTGCCACCAGCAGAGATCAGGGAGCAGATACGCAGTATTTT. Its translation: CATSRDQGADTQYF.

The chain carries TRBV12-3 or TRBV12-4 and TRBJ2-2; maybe TRBD1 (6 bases). V was clipped by 9 bases and J by 4 bases, with 30 bases between them. The CDR3 has 19 amino acids. For the CDR3, the DNA is TGTGCCAGTGGTAACCCGGACAGCTTAGTGGAGCGCGCCACCGGGGAGCTGTTTTTT. Encoded protein: CASGNPDSLVERATGELFF.

The chain has TRBV7-9 and TRBJ2-5; 7 nucleotides align to TRBD2. This CDR3 has 14 residues. Germline loops: CDR1 SEHNR, CDR2 FQNEAQ (reference sequence). The ends lost 5 bases at V and 5 bases at J; junction bases unmatched: 8. CDR3 DNA: TGTGCCAGCAGCGTTGGATGGGGGGGGGAGACCCAGTACTTC. Translated: CASSVGWGGETQYF.

A note on this clonotype: At one end, the junction sequence differs from germline, possibly due to a read error. This chain joins TRBV10-3 and TRBJ2-7; 8 bases fit TRBD2. Germline V gene sequence: CDR1 ENHRY, CDR2 SYGVKD. CDR3 size: 15 residues. The CDR3 bases are TGTGCCAGCAGTTTCGTTCTAGCGGGCTTCTACGAGCAGTACTTC. Translation: CASSFVLAGFYEQYF.

The CDR3 region is CASMSKGQGSYGYTF. The CDR3 DNA reads TGTGCCAGCATGTCCAAGGGACAGGGTTCCTATGGCTACACCTTC. This rearrangement joins TRBV19 to TRBJ1-2, with TRBD1 identical over 9 bases. Germline V gene sequence: CDR1 LNHDA, CDR2 SQIVND (reference sequence). V was pared by 9 bases and J by 4 bases, with 12 bases of the junction left unmatched. This CDR3 comprises 15 residues.

In this sample, this clonotype turned up many times. The rearrangement uses TRBV24-1 and TRBJ2-1; TRBD1 or TRBD2 may be the D gene (5 bases each). The CDR3 is made up of 15 amino acids. Germline CDR1 is KGHDR and CDR2 is SFDVKD. Deletions cut 0 bases from V and 3 bases from J, with 8 bases between. CDR3 protein: CATSDLRGNYNEQFF. The DNA of the CDR3 is TGTGCCACCAGTGATTTGCGGGGCAACTACAATGAGCAGTTCTTC.

This clonotype was seen a handful of times. The rearrangement uses TRBV9 and TRBJ1-4, with 8 bases identical to TRBD1. The CDR3 runs to 15 residues. The ends lost 4 bases at V and 8 bases at J; junction bases unmatched: 10. The germline gives CDR1 SGDLS, CDR2 YYNGEE. Here the CDR3 DNA reads TGTGCCAGCAGCCCAATGGACAGGGTAGGGGAAAAACTGTTTTTT. Its translation is CASSPMDRVGEKLFF.

The rearrangement joins TRBV9 to TRBJ1-2, with D possibly being TRBD1 (5 bases). There are 14 residues in the CDR3. Trimming cost V 5 bases and J 0 bases, with 11 bases left between them. From germline, CDR1 is SGDLS and CDR2 YYNGEE. The CDR3 sequence: CASRGGGANYGYTF. As DNA, the CDR3 is TGTGCCAGCAGGGGGGGGGGAGCTAACTATGGCTACACCTTC.

To note about this clonotype: Since a much larger clone is just one base distant, this may be a read error. The chain recombines TRBV4-3 with TRBJ1-6; D ambiguous. This CDR3 region has 14 residues. Germline CDR1 and CDR2: LGHNA and YSLEER. CDR3 coding DNA: TGCGCCAGCAGCCAAGAAGTACCCAATTCACCCTTCCACTTT. This sequence encodes CASSQEVPNSPFHF.

On this clonotype: Its ends do not fully match the called genes, so a read error is possible. This chain connects TRBV14 to TRBJ1-6, with D unclear. The V gene's germline CDR1 is SGHDN and CDR2 FVKESK. The CDR3 sequence is 15 residues long. The CDR3 here is CASSQTQFYSSPLHF. As DNA, the CDR3 is TGTGCCAGCAGCCAGACCCAGTTCTATAGTTCACCCCTCCACTTT.

This clonotype occurred a few times. The genes are TRBV5-1 and TRBJ2-3; no clear D. Germline V gene data show CDR1 as SGHRS and CDR2 as YFSETQ. The length of the CDR3 is 17 residues. Trimming pared 4 bases from V and 5 bases from J, leaving 23 bases between. The chain's CDR3 is CASSLRHGGRGEDTQYF. CDR3 DNA: TGCGCCAGCAGCCTAAGGCACGGTGGGCGCGGAGAAGATACGCAGTATTTT.

This clonotype was detected ten times or more. V usage is TRBV6-1 and J usage is TRBJ2-6; D remains unclear. V was cut by 6 bases and J by 5 bases, with 14 bases left in between. Germline CDR1 is MNHNS and CDR2 is SASEGT. The CDR3 is 15 residues long. The CDR3 reads CASSLSSRWANVLTF. CDR3 DNA: TGTGCCAGCAGCCTTTCATCCCGGTGGGCCAACGTCCTGACTTTC.

This clonotype was recorded a few times. The chain joins TRBV4-3 to TRBJ1-2, with 12 bases aligning to TRBD1. Germline CDR1 reads LGHNA; CDR2 reads YSLEER. The CDR3 runs 16 residues. Trimming removed 0 bases from V and 4 bases from J; junction bases left unmatched: 3. The CDR3 loop reads CASSQDWGQGAYGYTF. DNA of the CDR3: TGCGCCAGCAGCCAAGACTGGGGACAGGGGGCCTATGGCTACACCTTC.